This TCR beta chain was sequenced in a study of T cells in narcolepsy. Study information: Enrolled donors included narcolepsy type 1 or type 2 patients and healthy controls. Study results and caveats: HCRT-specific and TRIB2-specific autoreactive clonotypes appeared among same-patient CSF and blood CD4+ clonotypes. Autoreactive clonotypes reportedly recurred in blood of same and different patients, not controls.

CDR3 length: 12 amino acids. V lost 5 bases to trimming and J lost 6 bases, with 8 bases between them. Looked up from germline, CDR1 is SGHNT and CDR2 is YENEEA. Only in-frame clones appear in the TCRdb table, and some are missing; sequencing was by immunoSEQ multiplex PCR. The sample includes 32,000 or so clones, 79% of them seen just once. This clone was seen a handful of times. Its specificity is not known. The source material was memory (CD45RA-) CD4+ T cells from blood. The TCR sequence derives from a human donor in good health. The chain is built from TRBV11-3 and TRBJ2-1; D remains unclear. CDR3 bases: TGTGCCAGCAGCACCAACAGCAATGAGCAGTTCTTC. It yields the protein CASSTNSNEQFF.